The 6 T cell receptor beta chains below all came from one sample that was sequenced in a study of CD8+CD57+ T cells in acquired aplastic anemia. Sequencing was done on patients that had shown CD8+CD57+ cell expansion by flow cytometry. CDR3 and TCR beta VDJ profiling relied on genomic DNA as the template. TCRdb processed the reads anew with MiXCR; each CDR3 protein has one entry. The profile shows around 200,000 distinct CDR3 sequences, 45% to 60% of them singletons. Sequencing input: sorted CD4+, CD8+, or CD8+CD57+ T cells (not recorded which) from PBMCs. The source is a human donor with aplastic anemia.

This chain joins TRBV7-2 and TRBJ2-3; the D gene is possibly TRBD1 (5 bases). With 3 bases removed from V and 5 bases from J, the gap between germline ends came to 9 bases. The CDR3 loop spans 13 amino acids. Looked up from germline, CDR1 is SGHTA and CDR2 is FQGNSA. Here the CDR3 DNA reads TGTGCCAGCAGCTTCTCAGGGCAAGATACGCAGTATTTT. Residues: CASSFSGQDTQYF.

CDR3 residues: CATSSTSGGGETQYF. DNA for the CDR3: TGTGCCACCAGCAGCACTAGCGGGGGAGGAGAGACCCAGTACTTC. The chain carries TRBV15 and TRBJ2-5; TRBD2 matches at 11 bases. The J segment lost 4 bases and the V segment lost 3 bases, leaving 4 bases of the junction unmatched. The CDR3 consists of 15 residues. Germline loops: CDR1 LNHNV, CDR2 YYDKDF (reference sequence).

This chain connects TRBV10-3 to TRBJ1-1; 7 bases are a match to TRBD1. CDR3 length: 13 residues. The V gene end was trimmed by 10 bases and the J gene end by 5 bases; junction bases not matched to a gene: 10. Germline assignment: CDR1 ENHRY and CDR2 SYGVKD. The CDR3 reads CASSKQGRTEAFF. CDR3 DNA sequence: TGTGCCAGCAGCAAACAGGGGCGAACTGAAGCTTTCTTT.

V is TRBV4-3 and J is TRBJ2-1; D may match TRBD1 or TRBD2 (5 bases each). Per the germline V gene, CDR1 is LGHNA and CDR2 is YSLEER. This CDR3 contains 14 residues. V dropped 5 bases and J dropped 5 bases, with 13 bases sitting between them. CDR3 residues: CASSRGTKDNEQFF. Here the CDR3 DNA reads TGCGCCAGCAGCAGAGGGACGAAAGACAATGAGCAGTTCTTC.

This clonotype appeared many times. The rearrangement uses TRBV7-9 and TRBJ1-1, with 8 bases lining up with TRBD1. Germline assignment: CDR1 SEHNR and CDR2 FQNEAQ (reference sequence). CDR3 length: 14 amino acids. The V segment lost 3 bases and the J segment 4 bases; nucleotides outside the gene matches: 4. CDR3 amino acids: CASSFQGAGTEAFF. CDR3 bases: TGTGCCAGCAGCTTCCAGGGGGCAGGCACTGAAGCTTTCTTT.

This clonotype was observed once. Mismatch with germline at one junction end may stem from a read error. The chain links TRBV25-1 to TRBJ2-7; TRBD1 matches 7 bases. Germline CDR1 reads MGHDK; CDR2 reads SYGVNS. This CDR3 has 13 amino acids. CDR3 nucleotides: TGTGCCAGCAGTACAGGGGAACGTAGGCGATTGGTCTTC. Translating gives CASSTGERRRLVF.